Here is one TCR beta chain with its context. The data were taken from a study of graft-versus-host responses after intestinal transplantation. Study as a whole: Tacrolimus plus steroids were given to all recipients for two to three years, preceded by anti-thymocyte globulin induction.

The CDR3 runs to 14 residues. In germline, CDR1 is SSHAT, CDR2 FNYEAQ (reference sequence). The J segment lost 5 bases and the V segment lost 5 bases, leaving 5 bases of the junction unmatched. Responders (roughly 200,000, CFSE-labeled) were co-plated with roughly 200,000 irradiated, violet-dye-labeled stimulators. TCRdb's copy holds only in-frame clones and misses some; the assay was immunoSEQ multiplex PCR. The sample lists approximately 9,800 clones; 36% were seen once. The V call is TRBV7-7, the J call TRBJ2-1, with 8 nucleotides matching TRBD2. The origin of this receptor is a human patient who received an intestinal transplant. The specimen comprised alloreactive CD8+ T cells from a mixed lymphocyte reaction culture, sampled before intestinal transplant. Stated subset: CFSE-low proliferating T cells sorted from roughly six-day pre-transplant mixed lymphocyte reaction (GvH or HvG direction). Here the CDR3 reads CASSGLLADNEQFF. The CDR3 coding sequence is TGTGCCAGCAGCGGCCTACTAGCGGACAATGAGCAGTTCTTC.